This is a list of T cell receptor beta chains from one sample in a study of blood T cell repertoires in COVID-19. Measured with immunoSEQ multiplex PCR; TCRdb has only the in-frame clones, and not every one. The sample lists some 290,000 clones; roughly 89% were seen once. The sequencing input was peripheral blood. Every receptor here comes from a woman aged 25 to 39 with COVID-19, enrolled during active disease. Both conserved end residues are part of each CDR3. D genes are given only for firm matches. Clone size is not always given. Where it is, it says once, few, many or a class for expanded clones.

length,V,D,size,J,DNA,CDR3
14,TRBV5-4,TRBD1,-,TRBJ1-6,TGTGCCAGCCAAAAAGGGACAGCAAATTCACCCCTCCACTTT,CASQKGTANSPLHF
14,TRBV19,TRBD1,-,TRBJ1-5,TGTGCCAGTGCCGGGACAGGGAAGAATCAGCCCCAGCATTTT,CASAGTGKNQPQHF
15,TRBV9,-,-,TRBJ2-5,TGTGCCAGCAGCTCTCAAATGAGCACGGGAGAGACCCAGTACTTC,CASSSQMSTGETQYF
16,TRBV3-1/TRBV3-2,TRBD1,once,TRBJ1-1,TGTGCCAGCAGCCAATACTGGACAGGATCGAACACTGAAGCTTTCTTT,CASSQYWTGSNTEAFF
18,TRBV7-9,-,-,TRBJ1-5,TGTGCCAGCAGCGGAGGGGCTGGCGGCCTTTTCAGCAATCAGCCCCAGCATTTT,CASSGGAGGLFSNQPQHF
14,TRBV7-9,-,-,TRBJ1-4,TGTGCCAGCAGCTTATTGACAGTGAATGAAAAACTGTTTTTT,CASSLLTVNEKLFF
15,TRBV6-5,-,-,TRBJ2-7,TGTGCCAGCAGTTACTCAAGGAGCAGGGTCTACGAGCAGTACTTC,CASSYSRSRVYEQYF
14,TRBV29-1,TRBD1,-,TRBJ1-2,TGCAGCGTTCCCCCGGGACAGGGGGCGCGAGGCTACACCTTC,CSVPPGQGARGYTF
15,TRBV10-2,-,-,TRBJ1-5,TGCGCCAGCAGTGTTAGCGGGGGCCCGAATCAGCCCCAGCATTTT,CASSVSGGPNQPQHF
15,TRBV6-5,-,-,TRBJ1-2,TGTGCCAGCAGTTACTCGTCTGCACAGCCCTATGGCTACACCTTC,CASSYSSAQPYGYTF
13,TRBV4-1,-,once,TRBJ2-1,TGCGCCAGCAGCCAATCTATAGGGGGACAGCAGTTCTTC,CASSQSIGGQQFF
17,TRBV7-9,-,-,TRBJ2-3,TGTGCCAGCAGCTCAACACTCCAGGGGTATGGGACAGATACGCAGTATTTT,CASSSTLQGYGTDTQYF
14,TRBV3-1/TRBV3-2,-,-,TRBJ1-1,TGTGCCAGCAGCCTTGGCAGGGAGGGCACTGAAGCTTTCTTT,CASSLGREGTEAFF
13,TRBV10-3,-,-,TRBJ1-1,TGTGCCATCAGGCAGGGGTTGGACACTGAAGCTTTCTTT,CAIRQGLDTEAFF
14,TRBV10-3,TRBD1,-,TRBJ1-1,TGTGCCATCAGCCCGGGACAGGGTTACACTGAAGCTTTCTTT,CAISPGQGYTEAFF
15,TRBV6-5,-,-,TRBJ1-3,TGTGCCACCAAACGACAGGCGAGCTCTGGAAACACCATATATTTT,CATKRQASSGNTIYF
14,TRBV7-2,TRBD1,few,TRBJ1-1,TGTGCCAGCAGCTGGGGACAGGGTAGGACTGAAGCTTTCTTT,CASSWGQGRTEAFF
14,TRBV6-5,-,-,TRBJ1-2,TGTGCCAGCAGTTACTCCGACAGATTATATGGCTACACCTTC,CASSYSDRLYGYTF
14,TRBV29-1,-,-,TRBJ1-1,TGCAGCGTTGAAGTCGCTAGGGGTGGAACTGAAGCTTTCTTT,CSVEVARGGTEAFF
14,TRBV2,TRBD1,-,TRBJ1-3,TGTGCCAGCAGTCCGACAGGGTGGGGAAACACCATATATTTT,CASSPTGWGNTIYF
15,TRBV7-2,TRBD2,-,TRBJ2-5,TGTGCCAGCAGCTTAGGAGCGGGGGGCGGGGAGACCCAGTACTTC,CASSLGAGGGETQYF
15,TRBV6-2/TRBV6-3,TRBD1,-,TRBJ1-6,TGTGCCAGCAGTTTTCCCACAGGGGTAAGGTCACCCCTCCACTTT,CASSFPTGVRSPLHF
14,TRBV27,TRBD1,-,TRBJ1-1,TGTGCCAGCAGGCGGGACAGGGTCTACACTGAAGCTTTCTTT,CASRRDRVYTEAFF
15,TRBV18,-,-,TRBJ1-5,TGTGCCAGCTCACCATCGCAGGGGAACAATCAGCCCCAGCATTTT,CASSPSQGNNQPQHF
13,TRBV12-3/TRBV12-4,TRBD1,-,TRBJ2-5,TGTGCCAGCAAGGACAGGGTATGGGAGACCCAGTACTTC,CASKDRVWETQYF
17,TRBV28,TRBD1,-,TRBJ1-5,TGTGCCAGCAGTTTATTTGGTACAGGGGGCGGCAATCAGCCCCAGCATTTT,CASSLFGTGGGNQPQHF
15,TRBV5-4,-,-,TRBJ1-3,TGTGCCAGCAGCGCAGGGCCTAACTCTGGAAACACCATATATTTT,CASSAGPNSGNTIYF
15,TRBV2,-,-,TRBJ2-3,TGTGCCAGCAGTGAATTTTGGACTAGCACAGATACGCAGTATTTT,CASSEFWTSTDTQYF
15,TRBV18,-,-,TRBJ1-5,TGTGCCAGCTCAAAAATGGCCAGGGGCAATCAGCCCCAGCATTTT,CASSKMARGNQPQHF
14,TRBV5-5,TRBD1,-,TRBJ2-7,TGTGCCAGCAGCCCCGGACAGGGGGACTACGAGCAGTACTTC,CASSPGQGDYEQYF
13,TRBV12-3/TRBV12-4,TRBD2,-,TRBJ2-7,TGTGCCAGCAGATGGACTAGCTCCGACGAGCAGTACTTC,CASRWTSSDEQYF
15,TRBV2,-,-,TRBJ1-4,TGTGCCAGCAGTGAATCCGGGGGCGGGGGTGAAAAACTGTTTTTT,CASSESGGGGEKLFF
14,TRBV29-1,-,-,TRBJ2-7,TGCAGCGTCGAGACAGGTCTGAAACCCTACGAGCAGTACTTC,CSVETGLKPYEQYF
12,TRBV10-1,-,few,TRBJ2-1,TGCGCCAGCAGTGTCGCCGCGGGTGAGCAGTTCTTC,CASSVAAGEQFF
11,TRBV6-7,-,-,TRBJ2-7,TGTGCCAGCAGTTACCCCAGGGGCCGGTACTTC,CASSYPRGRYF
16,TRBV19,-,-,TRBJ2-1,TGTGCCAGTACGATTAGCGTCCGTGGGTCCTACAATGAGCAGTTCTTC,CASTISVRGSYNEQFF
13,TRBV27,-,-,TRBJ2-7,TGTGCCACCGCAGACAGTTCTACCTACGAGCAGTACTTC,CATADSSTYEQYF
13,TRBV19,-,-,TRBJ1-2,TGTGCCAGTACTTTTCAACAGGGCTATGGCTACACCTTC,CASTFQQGYGYTF
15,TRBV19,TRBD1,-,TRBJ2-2,TGTGCCACCCAATCGGACAGGTTTAACACCGGGGAGCTGTTTTTT,CATQSDRFNTGELFF
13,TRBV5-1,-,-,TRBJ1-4,TGCGCCAGCAGCCTCGGGACTAATGAAAAACTGTTTTTT,CASSLGTNEKLFF
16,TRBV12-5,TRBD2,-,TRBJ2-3,TGTGCTAGTGGTTTGGGTCAAGCGGGGGCCACAGATACGCAGTATTTT,CASGLGQAGATDTQYF
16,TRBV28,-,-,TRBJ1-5,TGTGCCAGCAGTTTGTCCAGGGTAAGGGGCAATCAGCCCCAGCATTTT,CASSLSRVRGNQPQHF
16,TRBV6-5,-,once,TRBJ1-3,TGTGCCAGCAGTTACTCGTTCTGGGCCCTTGGAAACACCATATATTTT,CASSYSFWALGNTIYF
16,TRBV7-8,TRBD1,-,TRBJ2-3,TGTGCCAGCAGCTTAGCCGGGACAGGGGACACAGATACGCAGTATTTT,CASSLAGTGDTDTQYF
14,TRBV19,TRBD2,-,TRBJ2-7,TGTGCCAGTAGTATAGGCGGGGGGGCTTACGAGCAGTACTTC,CASSIGGGAYEQYF